This TCR beta chain comes out of a study of CD8+ T cells in alopecia areata. About the study: For 6 to 18 months, tofacitinib was taken, and 6 months off drug followed. General study results and limits: Within the top 100, expanded CD8+ clones significantly decreased with tofacitinib, as did scalp clonality.

Extraction of RNA preceded its reverse transcription into cDNA, which served as the sequencing template. The method was immunoSEQ multiplex PCR; TCRdb's version includes in-frame clones alone and lacks a portion of them. The sample contains 150,000 to 200,000 clones, 60% of which appear only once. Details on this clone: Its antigen remains unknown.

Treatment noted: oral pan-JAK inhibitor, 5-10 mg twice daily. The sequence was collected from a human donor with alopecia areata. The input for sequencing was CD4+ T cells sorted from blood, taken at week 24, from a patient treated with tofacitinib.

The CDR3 DNA is TGTGCCTGGAGTGCGCCCGGACAGGGGGCTAACTATGGCTACACCTTC. This encodes CAWSAPGQGANYGYTF. This rearrangement joins TRBV30 to TRBJ1-2; 10 positions agree with TRBD1. V lost 1 base, J lost 0 bases, and 5 bases stayed unmatched. The CDR3 sequence is 16 residues long. Per germline, CDR1 GTSNPN and CDR2 SVGIG (reference sequence).